This T cell receptor (beta chain) was recorded in a study of Ad26.COV2.S vaccination and SARS-CoV-2 variants. The method was immunoSEQ multiplex PCR; TCRdb's version includes in-frame clones alone and lacks a portion of them. The profile shows around 450,000 clones, 89% of them singletons. The treatment was: roughly 18 received Ad26.COV2.S at low or high dose, single or two shots; roughly five received placebo; per-sample allocation not given. Sampling took place 63 days after the first vaccine or placebo injection. An Ad26 vector that expressed Wuhan-strain SARS-CoV-2 spike constituted the vaccine. V lost 0 bases, J lost 2 bases, and 14 bases lay in between. This CDR3 spans 16 amino acids. Germline V lookup: CDR1 MNHEY, CDR2 SVGAGI.

The chain is built from TRBV6-5 and TRBJ2-7; tentatively, D is TRBD1 (7 bases). The sample was peripheral blood, taken in a trial of Ad26.COV2.S vaccine versus placebo. The TCR comes from a person aged 18 to 59 who received the Ad26.COV2.S COVID-19 vaccine or a placebo. The CDR3: CASSYSAGQRTYEQYF. CDR3 sequence (DNA): TGTGCCAGCAGTTACTCGGCGGGACAGCGTACCTACGAGCAGTACTTC.